This is a list of T cell receptor beta chains from one sample in a study of blood T cell repertoires in COVID-19. Repertoires were generated with immunoSEQ multiplex PCR, while TCRdb's copy carries only in-frame clones and drops some. The sample holds some 180,000 clones, around 85% seen once. The material sequenced was peripheral blood. These receptors were taken from a woman aged 60-75 years with acute or convalescent COVID-19. Both conserved end residues are trimmed from each CDR3. The listing skips clone size in some rows; elsewhere it reads once, few, many or a size class.

V,size,J,CDR3
TRBV7-9,.,TRBJ2-3,ASSLARGDPSTDTQY
TRBV11-3,.,TRBJ2-4,ASSPRQGDIQY
TRBV30,few,TRBJ2-6,ATRLPSGANVLT
TRBV12-3/TRBV12-4,.,TRBJ1-5,ASSSLYQPQH
TRBV6-5,.,TRBJ2-1,ASSYPGLAGEQF
TRBV6-2/TRBV6-3,.,TRBJ1-6,ASSDPRGLNSPLH
TRBV27,.,TRBJ2-1,ASSRSGSDYNEQF
TRBV27,few,TRBJ2-2,ASSLSPYTGELF
TRBV6-5,.,TRBJ1-2,ASSLQEFGGYT
TRBV27,few,TRBJ2-7,ASSGLPGQGSGEQY
TRBV5-4,.,TRBJ2-3,ASSLATSGTDTQY
TRBV4-1,.,TRBJ1-1,ASSQVYRVNTEAF
TRBV7-3,.,TRBJ2-1,ASSLRLAGYNEQF
TRBV7-3,.,TRBJ2-1,ASSLAGIYNEQF
TRBV4-2,.,TRBJ2-1,ASSQLAYNEQF
TRBV3-1/TRBV3-2,once,TRBJ2-7,ASSHGLANHEQY
TRBV6-2/TRBV6-3,.,TRBJ2-1,ASSSRAQWGDEQF
TRBV14,.,TRBJ1-2,ASSPVREWNYGYT
TRBV7-9,.,TRBJ1-2,ASSLSNYGYT
TRBV19,.,TRBJ1-5,ASTERQGSSNQPQH
TRBV7-9,once,TRBJ2-1,ASSRGSENNEQF
TRBV4-1,few,TRBJ1-5,ASSPPRGNPQH
TRBV12-3/TRBV12-4,few,TRBJ2-1,ASKRGEGIEQF
TRBV27,.,TRBJ1-1,ASSSPGEGTEAF
TRBV30,.,TRBJ2-3,ASTGVAGGGDTQY
TRBV7-3,.,TRBJ2-3,ASRNGPGGPDTQY
TRBV9,.,TRBJ2-7,ASSGGKEGEQY
TRBV20-1,.,TRBJ2-3,SALSTDTQY
TRBV3-1/TRBV3-2,.,TRBJ1-2,ASSITGSYGYT
TRBV9,.,TRBJ2-7,ASSVGSQGAYQPQY
TRBV19,.,TRBJ1-1,ASRGLSSGEAF
TRBV11-2,.,TRBJ2-5,ASSLRTGLAGEETQY
TRBV7-8,.,TRBJ1-4,ASSLGIHRGVNEKLF
TRBV4-1,.,TRBJ2-5,ASSQGAETQY
TRBV3-1/TRBV3-2,.,TRBJ1-6,ASSQEGGNSPLH
TRBV24-1,.,TRBJ2-1,ATSDQGQGGYNEQF
TRBV5-1,few,TRBJ1-2,ASSFQGARDYGYT
TRBV12-3/TRBV12-4,.,TRBJ2-1,ASSFSYNEQF
TRBV19,.,TRBJ2-7,ASRPSAPAYEQY
TRBV3-1/TRBV3-2,.,TRBJ1-3,ASSQGAGRGNTIY
TRBV7-8,few,TRBJ1-6,ASSLEIGGDNSPLH
TRBV6-1,.,TRBJ2-1,AAGGGTNNEQF
TRBV3-1/TRBV3-2,.,TRBJ1-5,ASSQDGGYNQPQH
TRBV10-3,few,TRBJ1-2,AISPDALGYT
TRBV7-9,.,TRBJ2-7,ASSRGGQRAEQY
TRBV4-1,few,TRBJ1-1,ASSQGRGLTEAF
TRBV4-1,.,TRBJ1-1,ASSPGGDRGSTEAF
TRBV28,.,TRBJ2-3,ASSPQGGTDTQY
TRBV2,once,TRBJ1-3,ASSERRSGDTIY
TRBV7-3,.,TRBJ1-2,ASSLSTGGGGYT
TRBV18,.,TRBJ2-1,ASSPNLAGGVNEQF
TRBV11-2,.,TRBJ1-1,ASSLGQGQLGTEAF
TRBV3-1/TRBV3-2,.,TRBJ1-2,ASSPRGRDPAGYT
TRBV19,once,TRBJ1-1,ASTLTQGATEAF